A single sample gave rise to the 20 T cell receptor beta chains below, sequenced in a study of T cell repertoires in cytomegalovirus infection. What these receptors recognize is not known. TCRdb fed the reads into MiXCR, producing one record per CDR3 protein. The table includes more than 50,000 distinct CDR3 sequences, roughly 34% detected once. Sequencing input: PBMCs, sequenced either directly or after in vitro stimulation (not recorded which). The receptors originated from a human donor in good health (CMV status not recorded). Some clones in this sample may be carry-over from other donors' samples.

A remark on this clonotype: The junction differs from germline at one of its ends, possibly a read error. J is TRBJ1-4 and V is TRBV10-3, with unresolved D. The germline CDR1 and CDR2 sequences are ENHRY and SYGVKD. The length of the CDR3 is 11 residues. In DNA form, the CDR3 reads TGTGCCACCCGTGACGGAGAAAAACTGTATTTT. It codes for CATRDGEKLYF.

J is TRBJ2-2 and V is TRBV6-1; D may correspond to TRBD1 or TRBD2 (5 bases each). The CDR3 runs 17 residues. In germline, CDR1 is MNHNS, CDR2 SASEGT. V was cut by 5 bases and J by 2 bases, with 18 bases left in between. The CDR3 DNA sequence: TGTGCCAGCAGTCCCCGGGGCAGGCCTATTAACACCGGGGAGCTGTTTTTT. This encodes CASSPRGRPINTGELFF.

This clonotype has just a few counts. V is TRBV2 and J is TRBJ2-7, with TRBD1 matching over 8 bases. V gave up 6 bases and J gave up 0 bases; unmatched junction bases: 7. Germline V gene lookup returns CDR1 SNHLY and CDR2 FYNNEI. The CDR3 length is 15 residues. The CDR3 region has the DNA TGTGCCAGCAGCCGACAGGGGATAAGCTCCTACGAGCAGTACTTC. This encodes CASSRQGISSYEQYF.

This clonotype was detected a few times. This rearrangement joins TRBV4-1 to TRBJ2-5; 13 bases match TRBD2. The trim removed 0 bases at V and 4 bases at J, leaving 2 bases unmatched. CDR3 length: 16 residues. The germline gives CDR1 MGHRA, CDR2 YSYEKL. The CDR3 loop is CASSQDRTSGRETQYF. The CDR3 region has the DNA TGCGCCAGCAGCCAAGATCGGACTAGCGGGAGAGAGACCCAGTACTTC.

This chain joins TRBV7-9 and TRBJ1-5; D is undetermined. The CDR3 covers 14 residues. Trimming shortened V by 5 bases and J by 3 bases, and 11 bases separated the two germline ends. Germline values: CDR1 SEHNR, CDR2 FQNEAQ (reference sequence). CDR3 sequence reads: CASSQSGHNQPQHF. CDR3 nucleotide sequence: TGTGCCAGCAGCCAATCAGGTCACAATCAGCCCCAGCATTTT. Complete variable domain (other parts from reference TRBV7-9 and TRBJ1-5): DTGVSQNPRHKITKRGQNVTFRCDPISEHNRLYWYRQTLGQGPEFLTYFQNEAQLEKSRLLSDRFSAERPKGSFSTLEIQRTEQGDSAMYLCASSQSGHNQPQHFGDGTRLSIL.

This clonotype rates as medium-sized (0.01 to 0.1%). V is TRBV7-6 and J is TRBJ1-4; weak D call: TRBD1 (6 bases). V gave up 4 bases and J gave up 6 bases, with 18 bases separating them. Germline V lookup: CDR1 SGHVS, CDR2 FNYEAQ. CDR3 length: 16 residues. The CDR3 protein is CASSSLPGQGDEKLFF. CDR3 in DNA: TGTGCCAGCAGCTCACTTCCGGGACAAGGCGATGAAAAACTGTTTTTT. Full variable domain (remainder filled in from reference TRBV7-6 and TRBJ1-4): GAGVSQSPRYKVTKRGQDVALRCDPISGHVSLYWYRQALGQGPEFLTYFNYEAQQDKSGLPNDRFSAERPEGSISTLTIQRTEQRDSAMYRCASSSLPGQGDEKLFFGSGTQLSVL.

The chain has TRBV4-2 and TRBJ2-1, with 11 nucleotides matching TRBD2. Germline V gene lookup returns CDR1 LGHNA and CDR2 YNFKEQ. This CDR3 comprises 19 residues. The V gene end was trimmed by 2 bases and the J gene end by 8 bases; junction bases not matched to a gene: 17. CDR3 DNA sequence: TGTGCCAGCAGCCAATATGACCCGGGACTAGCGGTGACTAAGGATGAGCAGTTCTTC. Translated, it gives CASSQYDPGLAVTKDEQFF.

The chain combines TRBV7-9 with TRBJ2-5; no clear D gene. Germline CDR1 is SEHNR and CDR2 is FQNEAQ (reference sequence). The germline V and J ends were trimmed by 5 bases and 1 base, with 14 bases remaining between them. The CDR3 sequence is 15 residues long. CDR3 sequence: CASSPPDHAQETQYF. The CDR3 coding sequence is TGTGCCAGCAGCCCCCCGGACCACGCCCAAGAGACCCAGTACTTC.

CDR3 amino acids: CASSSYTIRVSAYNEQFF. CDR3 coding DNA: TGTGCCAGCAGCTCCTACACCATCAGGGTGAGCGCCTACAATGAGCAGTTCTTC. The V call is TRBV7-2, the J call TRBJ2-1; D may be TRBD1 (5 bases). The CDR3 is made up of 18 amino acids. Germline lookup yields CDR1 SGHTA and CDR2 FQGNSA. V lost 4 bases and J lost 2, with 21 bases in between.

The CDR3 sequence is CATSDSPSDLGLFF. The CDR3, as DNA: TGTGCCACCAGTGATTCCCCGTCGGACTTGGGGCTGTTTTTT. The chain combines TRBV24-1 with TRBJ2-2, with D possibly being TRBD2 (5 bases). The CDR3 extends over 14 amino acids. The V gene's germline CDR1 is KGHDR and CDR2 SFDVKD. V lost 2 bases to trimming and J lost 13 bases, with 16 bases between them.

The chain links TRBV3-1 to TRBJ2-7; D uncertain. CDR1 is LGHDT and CDR2 is YNNKEL in the germline V gene (reference sequence). Trimming removed 1 base at V and 8 bases at J, with 12 bases between. The CDR3 loop spans 13 amino acids. The CDR3 is CASSQGLSYKQYF. In DNA, the CDR3 is TGTGCCAGCAGCCAAGGGCTCTCGTATAAGCAGTACTTC.

Only a few counts were recorded for this clonotype. This rearrangement joins TRBV19 to TRBJ2-4; D could derive from TRBD1 or TRBD2 (5 bases each). The CDR3 loop spans 18 amino acids. Looked up from germline, CDR1 is LNHDA and CDR2 is SQIVND (reference sequence). V shed 4 bases and J shed 0 bases, with 19 bases lying between them. CDR3 region: CASSTTPGRQIAKNIQYF. CDR3 nucleotide sequence: TGTGCCAGTAGTACCACACCGGGACGACAGATAGCCAAAAACATTCAGTACTTC.

There are many counts of this clonotype. The J gene is TRBJ2-3, the V gene TRBV7-6; no definite D call. Trimming removed 6 bases at V and 0 bases at J, with 16 bases between. Germline V gene sequence: CDR1 SGHVS, CDR2 FNYEAQ. The CDR3 contains 16 residues. CDR3 sequence (DNA): TGTGCCAGCAGTTCCCAGGCCCCGACTAGCACAGATACGCAGTATTTT. Its protein product is CASSSQAPTSTDTQYF.

The chain joins TRBV20-1 to TRBJ2-7; TRBD1 aligns across 9 bases. Germline V gives CDR1 DFQATT, CDR2 SNEGSKA (reference sequence). This CDR3 is 16 amino acids long. V was pared by 2 bases and J by 3 bases, with 11 bases of the junction left unmatched. As DNA, the CDR3 is TGCAGTGCTAGACCCCACCCGGACAGGGGCCTCTACGAGCAGTACTTC. Its protein is CSARPHPDRGLYEQYF.

This clonotype was counted between two and nine times. V gene TRBV7-9 combines with J gene TRBJ2-3, with a tentative D call TRBD1 (5 bases). Trimming pared 8 bases from V and 7 bases from J, leaving 22 bases between. The CDR3 has 15 amino acids. Germline V gives CDR1 SEHNR, CDR2 FQNEAQ (reference sequence). CDR3 residues: CASRPRTPMDNTQYF. The CDR3 DNA reads TGTGCCAGCCGCCCCAGGACACCCATGGACAATACGCAGTATTTT.

V gene TRBV29-1 combines with J gene TRBJ2-5, with a tentative D call TRBD1 (6 bases). The V end was cut by 5 bases, the J end by 5 bases, with 18 bases between. Germline CDR1 reads SQVTM; CDR2 reads ANQGSEA. This CDR3 contains 14 residues. CDR3 residues: CSVPGQDRFETQYF. CDR3 nucleotides: TGCAGCGTTCCGGGTCAGGACAGATTCGAGACCCAGTACTTC.

This clonotype showed up many times. The chain uses TRBV6-2 or TRBV6-3 and TRBJ2-7; 11 bases match TRBD2. V gave up 6 bases and J gave up 7 bases; unmatched junction bases: 5. This CDR3 comprises 13 residues. Per germline, CDR1 MNHEY and CDR2 SVGEGT. The CDR3 DNA is TGTGCCAGCAGAGGGGGACTAGCGGAGGAGCAGTACTTC. The encoded protein is CASRGGLAEEQYF.

This chain uses TRBV11-2 with TRBJ2-1; D gene uncertain. V lost 1 base and J lost 8, with 12 bases in between. This CDR3 region has 14 residues. Germline V gene sequence: CDR1 SGHAT, CDR2 FQNNGV. This chain's CDR3 is CASSLGSHSDEQFF. The CDR3 coding sequence is TGTGCCAGCAGCTTAGGCTCGCATTCTGATGAGCAGTTCTTC.

This clonotype was picked up a small number of times. The V call is TRBV20-1, the J call TRBJ1-5; D is uncertain. Germline CDR1 DFQATT, CDR2 SNEGSKA (reference sequence). Trimming removed 0 bases from V and 0 bases from J, with 18 bases in between. The CDR3 spans 18 residues. DNA for the CDR3: TGCAGTGCTAGAGAGGTGACATACAGACTCAGTAGCAATCAGCCCCAGCATTTT. This gives the protein CSAREVTYRLSSNQPQHF.

This clonotype was seen more than once but under ten times. V is TRBV14 and J is TRBJ2-1; D not resolved. The V and J ends lost 4 bases and 9 bases respectively, with 13 bases between them. CDR1 is SGHDN, CDR2 FVKESK, per germline. The CDR3 consists of 13 residues. CDR3 nucleotides: TGTGCCAGCAGCCCGCCTAGATTTGTTGAGCAGTTCTTC. Translation: CASSPPRFVEQFF.